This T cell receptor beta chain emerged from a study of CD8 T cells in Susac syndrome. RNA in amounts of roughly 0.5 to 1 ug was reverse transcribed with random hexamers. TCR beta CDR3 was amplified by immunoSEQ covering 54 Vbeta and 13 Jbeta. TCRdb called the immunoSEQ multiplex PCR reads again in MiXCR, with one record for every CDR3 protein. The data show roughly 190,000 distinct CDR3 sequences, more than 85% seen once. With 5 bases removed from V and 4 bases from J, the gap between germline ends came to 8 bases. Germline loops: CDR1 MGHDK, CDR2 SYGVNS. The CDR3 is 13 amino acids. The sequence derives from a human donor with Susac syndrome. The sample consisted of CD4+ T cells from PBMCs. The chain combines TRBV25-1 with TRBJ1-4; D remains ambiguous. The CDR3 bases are TGTGCCAGCAGTAGGTTGGGTAATGAAAAACTGTTTTTT. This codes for CASSRLGNEKLFF.